Listed here are 21 T cell receptor beta chains from one sample, sequenced in a study of blood T cell repertoires in COVID-19. The protocol was immunoSEQ multiplex PCR, while the TCRdb copy is restricted to in-frame clones and leaves out a portion. The data show roughly 290,000 clones, approximately 87% seen once. Material: peripheral blood. The receptors shown here come from a woman between 50 and 59 years old who had recovered from COVID-19.

The rearrangement uses TRBV7-2 and TRBJ2-7; TRBD2 agrees at 9 bases. The CDR3 runs 15 residues. Germline assignment: CDR1 SGHTA and CDR2 FQGNSA. Trimming at V came to 7 bases and at J to 3 bases, leaving 10 bases not matched to a gene. CDR3 coding DNA: TGTGCCAGCACTCAGGGGCGGGGGGGCGGCTACGAGCAGTACTTC. It is translated as CASTQGRGGGYEQYF.

The rearrangement joins TRBV5-6 to TRBJ1-3; D is unclear. CDR3 length: 13 residues. Germline assignment: CDR1 SGHDT and CDR2 YYEEEE. V dropped 10 bases and J dropped 0 bases, with 11 bases sitting between them. In DNA form, the CDR3 reads TGTGCCGGACGGAGGCTCTCTGGAAACACCATATATTTT. Encoded protein: CAGRRLSGNTIYF. Using reference TRBV5-6 and TRBJ1-3 for the parts outside the CDR3, the full variable domain is DAGVTQSPTHLIKTRGQQVTLRCSPKSGHDTVSWYQQALGQGPQFIFQYYEEEERQRGNFPDRFSGHQFPNYSSELNVNALLLGDSALYLCAGRRLSGNTIYFGEGSWLTVV.

The chain uses TRBV28 and TRBJ2-1; D might be TRBD1 (6 bases). Trimming removed 6 bases from V and 7 bases from J, with 16 bases in between. The CDR3 sequence is 14 residues long. Germline CDR1 is MDHEN and CDR2 is SYDVKM. CDR3 DNA: TGTGCCAGCAGGAACAGGGTGAGGAGGAATGAGCAGTTCTTC. It translates to CASRNRVRRNEQFF.

Only one count was recorded for this clone. V usage is TRBV10-3 and J usage is TRBJ1-2; no clear D gene. The CDR3 is made up of 12 amino acids. V was trimmed by 11 bases and J by 7 bases, leaving 17 bases between them. The germline CDR1 and CDR2 sequences are ENHRY and SYGVKD. For the CDR3, the DNA is TGTGCCGCCGAGGGAGGCAAGAGTGGCTACACCTTC. Its protein product is CAAEGGKSGYTF.

This clone was seen only once. V is TRBV6-2 or TRBV6-3 and J is TRBJ2-5; D possibly corresponds to TRBD1 (5 bases). This CDR3 comprises 15 residues. From germline, CDR1 is MNHEY and CDR2 SVGEGT. V was shortened by 4 bases and J by 0 bases, with 12 bases between the two germline ends. The CDR3 DNA reads as TGTGCCAGCAGTTGGTCAGGGAAGTACCAAGAGACCCAGTACTTC. Amino acid sequence: CASSWSGKYQETQYF.

A few counts support this clone. The chain couples TRBV6-5 to TRBJ1-6, with TRBD1 matching over 8 bases. Trimming removed 6 bases from V and 1 base from J; junction bases left unmatched: 2. The CDR3 covers 15 residues. Looked up from germline, CDR1 is MNHEY and CDR2 is SVGAGI. CDR3: CASSDRGSYNSPLHF. The CDR3 region has the DNA TGTGCCAGCAGCGACAGGGGTTCCTATAATTCACCCCTCCACTTT.

The V and J genes are TRBV6-2 or TRBV6-3 and TRBJ2-4; possible D gene TRBD2, 6 bases. CDR1 MNHEY and CDR2 SVGEGT come from the germline V gene. This CDR3 region has 15 residues. V was trimmed by 4 bases and J by 3 bases, leaving 13 bases between them. CDR3 coding DNA: TGTGCCAGCAGTTCGGAGGGGCTTAACAAAAACATTCAGTACTTC. Translation: CASSSEGLNKNIQYF.

In this sample, this clone turned up once. The chain couples TRBV7-2 to TRBJ2-3, with D possibly TRBD1 on 6 matching bases. V lost 5 bases and J lost 1, with 13 bases in between. Germline V gene data show CDR1 as SGHTA and CDR2 as FQGNSA. This CDR3 contains 15 residues. In nucleotides, the CDR3 is TGTGCCAGCAGCCTAATGGACAGTCGCACAGATACGCAGTATTTT. This codes for CASSLMDSRTDTQYF.

J is TRBJ2-1 and V is TRBV2; the D is unclear. V gave up 6 bases and J gave up 8 bases, with 8 bases separating them. Per germline, CDR1 SNHLY and CDR2 FYNNEI. The CDR3 is made up of 11 amino acids. This CDR3 reads CASRAIDEQFF. CDR3 nucleotide sequence: TGTGCCAGCAGAGCAATAGATGAGCAGTTCTTC.

The rearrangement uses TRBV19 and TRBJ2-4; 10 bases fit TRBD2. Per the germline V gene, CDR1 is LNHDA and CDR2 is SQIVND (reference sequence). The CDR3 covers 15 residues. Trimming took 5 bases from V and 6 from J; bases not matched to a gene: 7. CDR3 nucleotide sequence: TGTGCCAGTAGTGATCTAGCGGGAGTAGGAAACATTCAGTACTTC. The encoded protein is CASSDLAGVGNIQYF. The variable domain in full, completed from reference TRBV19 and TRBJ2-4, reads DGGITQSPKYLFRKEGQNVTLSCEQNLNHDAMYWYRQDPGQGLRLIYYSQIVNDFQKGDIAEGYSVSREKKESFPLTVTSAQKNPTAFYLCASSDLAGVGNIQYFGAGTRLSVL.

This clone came up a few times. The rearrangement links TRBV11-3 to TRBJ2-1, with TRBD2 identical over 8 bases. Per germline, CDR1 SGHNT and CDR2 YENEEA. V gave up 5 bases and J gave up 5 bases; unmatched junction bases: 5. CDR3 length: 14 residues. CDR3 sequence (DNA): TGTGCCAGCAGCCGGAGCGGGGGCGACAATGAGCAGTTCTTC. Amino acid sequence: CASSRSGGDNEQFF.

The chain recombines TRBV28 with TRBJ1-5; 12 bases map to TRBD1. The length of the CDR3 is 22 residues. The trim removed 3 bases at V and 2 bases at J, leaving 20 bases unmatched. Germline CDR1 MDHEN, CDR2 SYDVKM. The CDR3 loop is CASSFRRGNRDRGRYGNQPQHF. As DNA, the CDR3 is TGTGCCAGCAGTTTCCGACGAGGGAACCGGGACAGGGGGCGTTACGGCAATCAGCCCCAGCATTTT.

V gene TRBV7-2 combines with J gene TRBJ1-4; D unclear. CDR1 is SGHTA, CDR2 FQGNSA, per germline. The V gene lost 2 bases and the J gene lost 5 bases, with 3 bases spanning the gap. The CDR3 has 12 residues. The CDR3 DNA is TGTGCCAGCAGCTTACCAAATGAAAAACTGTTTTTT. This gives the protein CASSLPNEKLFF.

The rearrangement links TRBV5-1 to TRBJ1-1, with D perhaps matching TRBD1 (5 bases). V was shortened by 3 bases and J by 1 base, with 13 bases between the two germline ends. Germline V gives CDR1 SGHRS, CDR2 YFSETQ. The CDR3 extends over 15 amino acids. The CDR3 coding sequence is TGCGCCAGCAGCTCCCGAACCACAGGGAACACTGAAGCTTTCTTT. Its protein is CASSSRTTGNTEAFF.

The chain carries TRBV3-1 (or the pseudogene TRBV3-2) and TRBJ2-5; 11 bases align to TRBD2. The ends lost 1 base at V and 3 bases at J; junction bases unmatched: 4. CDR1 and CDR2 (germline): LGHDT, YNNKEL (reference sequence). This CDR3 is built from 16 residues. The CDR3 spells CASSQGSSGGKETQYF. The CDR3 DNA sequence: TGTGCCAGCAGCCAAGGCTCTAGCGGGGGGAAAGAGACCCAGTACTTC.

The chain has TRBV9 and TRBJ2-3, with 8 bases identical to TRBD1. CDR3 length: 17 amino acids. Germline assignment: CDR1 SGDLS and CDR2 YYNGEE. The V and J ends lost 3 bases and 3 bases, in that order; junction bases with no gene match: 12. CDR3 sequence: CASSGRGARGLTDTQYF. The CDR3 nucleotides read TGTGCCAGCAGCGGGAGAGGAGCCAGGGGGCTAACAGATACGCAGTATTTT. Full variable domain (outside the CDR3, taken from reference TRBV9 and TRBJ2-3): DSGVTQTPKHLITATGQRVTLRCSPRSGDLSVYWYQQSLDQGLQFLIQYYNGEERAKGNILERFSAQQFPDLHSELNLSSLELGDSALYFCASSGRGARGLTDTQYFGPGTRLTVL.

J is TRBJ1-4 and V is TRBV25-1, with D possibly being TRBD1 (6 bases). With 6 bases removed from V and 5 bases from J, the gap between germline ends came to 16 bases. Germline loops: CDR1 MGHDK, CDR2 SYGVNS. The CDR3 is 15 amino acids. The CDR3 region has the DNA TGTGCCAGCAGCATCCGGGACACCACAAATGAAAAACTGTTTTTT. The encoded protein is CASSIRDTTNEKLFF.

The chain is built from TRBV28 and TRBJ2-7; D call uncertain. V lost 7 bases, J lost 2 bases, and 9 bases lay in between. The CDR3 is 12 amino acids. Germline loops: CDR1 MDHEN, CDR2 SYDVKM. CDR3 nucleotide sequence: TGTGCCAGCAATCGTAACACCTACGAGCAGTACTTC. This gives the protein CASNRNTYEQYF.

This chain's CDR3 is CASSRAGGAAEAFF. In nucleotides, the CDR3 is TGTGCCAGCAGCCGAGCCGGCGGCGCCGCTGAAGCTTTCTTT. V and J are TRBV9 and TRBJ1-1; D not resolved. Trimming left V 4 bases short and J 6 bases short, with 16 bases between. CDR3 length: 14 residues. The germline gives CDR1 SGDLS, CDR2 YYNGEE.

The V call is TRBV5-5, the J call TRBJ2-7; tentatively, D is TRBD2 (6 bases). From germline, CDR1 is SGHKS and CDR2 YYEKEE (reference sequence). V was trimmed by 4 bases and J by 2 bases, leaving 16 bases between them. The CDR3 is 15 residues long. The CDR3 region is CASSRGRGLTYEQYF. Written as DNA, the CDR3 is TGTGCCAGCAGCCGAGGACGGGGACTCACCTACGAGCAGTACTTC.

The V call is TRBV19, the J call TRBJ2-1, with D uncertain. The CDR3 consists of 15 residues. Germline V gene lookup returns CDR1 LNHDA and CDR2 SQIVND (reference sequence). V lost 7 bases and J 1 base, leaving 14 bases between the germline ends. CDR3 DNA sequence: TGTGCCAGTAAGGTGACAACTCTTTCCTACAATGAGCAGTTCTTC. Its protein is CASKVTTLSYNEQFF.